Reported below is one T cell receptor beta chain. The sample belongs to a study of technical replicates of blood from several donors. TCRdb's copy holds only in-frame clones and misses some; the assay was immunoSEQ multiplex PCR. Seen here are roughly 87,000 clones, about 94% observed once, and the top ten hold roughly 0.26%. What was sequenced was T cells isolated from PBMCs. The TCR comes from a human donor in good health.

The CDR3 DNA reads TGTGCCAGCAGTCTGACTAGCGGGAGCCTTCTATTATACAATGAGCAGTTCTTC. Amino acids: CASSLTSGSLLLYNEQFF. The V call is TRBV27, the J call TRBJ2-1; 12 bases line up with TRBD2. Germline V gene data show CDR1 as MNHEY and CDR2 as SMNVEV (reference sequence). Trimming cost V 5 bases and J 4 bases; bases outside gene matches: 12. There are 18 residues in the CDR3.